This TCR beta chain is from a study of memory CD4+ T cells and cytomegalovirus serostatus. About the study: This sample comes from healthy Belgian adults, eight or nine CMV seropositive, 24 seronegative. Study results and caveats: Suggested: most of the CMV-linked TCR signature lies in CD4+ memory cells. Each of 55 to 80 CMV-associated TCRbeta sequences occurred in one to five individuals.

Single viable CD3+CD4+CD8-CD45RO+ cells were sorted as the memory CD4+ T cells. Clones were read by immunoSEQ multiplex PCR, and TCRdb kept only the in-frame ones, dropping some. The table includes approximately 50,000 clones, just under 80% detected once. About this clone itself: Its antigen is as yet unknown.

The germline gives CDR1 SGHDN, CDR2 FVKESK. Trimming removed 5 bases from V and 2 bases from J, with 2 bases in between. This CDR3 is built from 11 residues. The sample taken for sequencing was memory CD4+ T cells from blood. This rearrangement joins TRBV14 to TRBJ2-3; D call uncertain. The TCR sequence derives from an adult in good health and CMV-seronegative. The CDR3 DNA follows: TGTGCCAGCAGCTTCACAGATACGCAGTATTTT. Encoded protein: CASSFTDTQYF.